This T cell receptor beta chain was captured in a study of blood T cell repertoires in COVID-19. Study summary: Researchers got acute and convalescent COVID-19 samples from the United States, Italy and Spain. T cells, B-cell-depleted T cells, or PBMCs supplied cDNA or gDNA.

The CDR3 runs 18 residues. V lost 2 bases and J lost 4; bases outside the gene matches: 12. CDR1 LGHNA and CDR2 YNFKEQ come from the germline V gene. Enrollees, about 18 to 95 years old, lived in 24 US areas. Cohorts were assigned according to the clinical history that participants reported. TCRdb's copy holds only in-frame clones and misses some; the assay was immunoSEQ multiplex PCR. Of about 160,000 clones detected, around 83% appear once; the ten largest clones hold about 3.6%. The rearrangement joins TRBV4-2 to TRBJ2-3; 10 bases are a match to TRBD2. Sequencing was done on a sample of PBMCs or T cells enriched from blood (not recorded which). This clonotype was obtained from a woman aged 50 to 65 in a cohort exposed to, infected with or recovered from COVID-19 (not recorded which). The CDR3 sequence: CASSQFPGLAGGADTQYF. In DNA form, the CDR3 reads TGTGCCAGCAGCCAATTTCCGGGCTTAGCGGGAGGTGCAGATACGCAGTATTTT.